This is a list of T cell receptor beta chains from one sample in a study of OX40 agonist ivuxolimab in advanced cancers. Some clones are missing from TCRdb's copy, which holds only in-frame ones; the method was immunoSEQ multiplex PCR. This sample has 50,000 to 65,000 clones, with roughly 91% found just once. The sequenced sample was CD4+ or CD8+ T cells sorted from blood, obtained in a trial of the OX40 agonist ivuxolimab. The source is an adult with an advanced solid tumor such as melanoma, head and neck, liver or kidney cancer. Each CDR3 is given with its conserved first and last residue. D genes are given only for firm matches. Rows may omit the clone size; those that give it use once, few, many or a size class.

clone_size: -
d_call: -
v_call: TRBV10-3
j_call: TRBJ2-7
cdr3_aa: CAIAGGGFYEQYF
cdr3_nt: TGTGCCATCGCCGGTGGGGGGTTCTACGAGCAGTACTTC

clone_size: -
d_call: -
v_call: TRBV9
j_call: TRBJ2-5
cdr3_aa: CASSVGVGTNQETQYF
cdr3_nt: TGTGCCAGCAGCGTAGGAGTCGGGACCAACCAAGAGACCCAGTACTTC

clone_size: once
d_call: TRBD1
v_call: TRBV7-9
j_call: TRBJ1-1
cdr3_aa: CASSSGQGVITNTEAFF
cdr3_nt: TGTGCCAGCAGCTCCGGACAGGGGGTAATTACGAACACTGAAGCTTTCTTT

clone_size: -
d_call: -
v_call: TRBV5-8
j_call: TRBJ1-1
cdr3_aa: CASSLGLMNTEAFF
cdr3_nt: TGTGCCAGCAGCTTGGGACTTATGAACACTGAAGCTTTCTTT

clone_size: few
d_call: -
v_call: TRBV9
j_call: TRBJ1-1
cdr3_aa: CASSVSQNTEAFF
cdr3_nt: TGTGCCAGCAGCGTAAGTCAGAACACTGAAGCTTTCTTT

clone_size: -
d_call: -
v_call: TRBV7-6
j_call: TRBJ1-1
cdr3_aa: CASSLGPQNRAFF
cdr3_nt: TGTGCCAGCAGCCTCGGGCCCCAGAACAGGGCTTTCTTT

clone_size: -
d_call: -
v_call: TRBV25-1
j_call: TRBJ1-1
cdr3_aa: CASSRQVQSEAFF
cdr3_nt: TGTGCCAGCAGTCGACAGGTGCAAAGTGAAGCTTTCTTT

clone_size: once
d_call: -
v_call: TRBV29-1
j_call: TRBJ1-4
cdr3_aa: CSVEDLWGEKLFF
cdr3_nt: TGCAGCGTTGAAGATCTATGGGGTGAAAAACTGTTTTTT

clone_size: -
d_call: -
v_call: TRBV30
j_call: TRBJ2-7
cdr3_aa: CAWSVPVPGEQYF
cdr3_nt: TGTGCCTGGAGTGTACCGGTCCCGGGCGAGCAGTACTTC

clone_size: once
d_call: TRBD2
v_call: TRBV29-1
j_call: TRBJ2-1
cdr3_aa: CSVSRSGGNNEQFF
cdr3_nt: TGCAGCGTTAGCCGTAGCGGGGGTAACAATGAGCAGTTCTTC

clone_size: once
d_call: -
v_call: TRBV2
j_call: TRBJ2-1
cdr3_aa: CASSYSRGRRDWRFF
cdr3_nt: TGTGCCAGCAGTTATAGCCGGGGTCGCCGGGACTGGCGGTTCTTC

clone_size: -
d_call: TRBD2
v_call: TRBV10-3
j_call: TRBJ2-1
cdr3_aa: CAIRSLAGGGNEQFF
cdr3_nt: TGTGCCATCAGGTCATTAGCGGGAGGGGGGAATGAGCAGTTCTTC

clone_size: -
d_call: -
v_call: TRBV6-5
j_call: TRBJ1-3
cdr3_aa: CASQPGTGNTIYF
cdr3_nt: TGTGCCAGTCAGCCAGGGACTGGAAACACCATATATTTT

clone_size: -
d_call: TRBD2
v_call: TRBV6-1
j_call: TRBJ2-2
cdr3_aa: CASSERAGGNTGELFF
cdr3_nt: TGTGCCAGCAGTGAACGAGCGGGGGGGAACACCGGGGAGCTGTTTTTT

clone_size: -
d_call: -
v_call: TRBV27
j_call: TRBJ1-2
cdr3_aa: CASSSVGRGPYGYTF
cdr3_nt: TGTGCCAGCAGTTCAGTAGGCAGGGGACCCTATGGCTACACCTTC

clone_size: -
d_call: -
v_call: TRBV18
j_call: TRBJ1-1
cdr3_aa: CASSPVSQGNTEAFF
cdr3_nt: TGTGCCAGCTCACCAGTGTCACAGGGGAACACTGAAGCTTTCTTT

clone_size: -
d_call: TRBD1
v_call: TRBV18
j_call: TRBJ1-5
cdr3_aa: CASSRTGYDDQPQHF
cdr3_nt: TGTGCCAGCTCACGGACAGGGTACGATGATCAGCCCCAGCATTTT

clone_size: -
d_call: -
v_call: TRBV5-5
j_call: TRBJ2-2
cdr3_aa: CASRPGLNTGELFF
cdr3_nt: TGTGCCAGCAGGCCCGGACTAAACACCGGGGAGCTGTTTTTT

clone_size: medium-sized
d_call: -
v_call: TRBV6-5
j_call: TRBJ2-2
cdr3_aa: CASSGDAGELFF
cdr3_nt: TGTGCCAGCTCGGGCGACGCCGGGGAGCTGTTTTTT

clone_size: -
d_call: -
v_call: TRBV10-2
j_call: TRBJ2-6
cdr3_aa: CASSLASGANVLTF
cdr3_nt: TGCGCCAGCAGCCTAGCATCTGGGGCCAACGTCCTGACTTTC

clone_size: few
d_call: -
v_call: TRBV5-1
j_call: TRBJ1-5
cdr3_aa: CASRVASNQPQHF
cdr3_nt: TGCGCCAGCAGGGTGGCTAGCAATCAGCCCCAGCATTTT

clone_size: -
d_call: -
v_call: TRBV7-9
j_call: TRBJ2-1
cdr3_aa: CASSLYRGYNEQFF
cdr3_nt: TGTGCCAGCAGCTTATATAGGGGTTACAATGAGCAGTTCTTC

clone_size: -
d_call: TRBD1
v_call: TRBV4-2
j_call: TRBJ1-1
cdr3_aa: CASSQGDRGVNTEAFF
cdr3_nt: TGTGCCAGCAGCCAAGGGGACAGGGGGGTGAACACTGAAGCTTTCTTT

clone_size: -
d_call: -
v_call: TRBV19
j_call: TRBJ1-3
cdr3_aa: CASSTGFSGNTIYF
cdr3_nt: TGTGCCAGTAGTACGGGCTTTTCTGGAAACACCATATATTTT

clone_size: once
d_call: -
v_call: TRBV4-1
j_call: TRBJ1-5
cdr3_aa: CASSPGRVSGEPQHF
cdr3_nt: TGCGCCAGCAGCCCAGGTAGGGTCAGCGGGGAGCCCCAGCATTTT

clone_size: -
d_call: TRBD1
v_call: TRBV7-2
j_call: TRBJ1-5
cdr3_aa: CASSSGQIQPQHF
cdr3_nt: TGTGCCAGCAGCTCGGGACAGATTCAGCCCCAGCATTTT

clone_size: once
d_call: -
v_call: TRBV5-1
j_call: TRBJ2-5
cdr3_aa: CASSLAGDETQYF
cdr3_nt: TGCGCCAGCAGCTTGGCAGGGGACGAGACCCAGTACTTC

clone_size: -
d_call: -
v_call: TRBV6-1
j_call: TRBJ2-2
cdr3_aa: CASLKRVAGELFF
cdr3_nt: TGTGCCAGCTTAAAACGGGTTGCCGGGGAGCTGTTTTTT

clone_size: once
d_call: TRBD1
v_call: TRBV9
j_call: TRBJ1-4
cdr3_aa: CASSFTGTGEEKLFF
cdr3_nt: TGTGCCAGCAGCTTTACTGGGACAGGGGAAGAAAAACTGTTTTTT

clone_size: -
d_call: TRBD1
v_call: TRBV7-2
j_call: TRBJ1-4
cdr3_aa: CASSLRTGGGEKLFF
cdr3_nt: TGTGCCAGCAGCCTGAGGACAGGGGGCGGGGAAAAACTGTTTTTT

clone_size: -
d_call: TRBD1
v_call: TRBV11-2
j_call: TRBJ2-7
cdr3_aa: CASSAGQGEREQYF
cdr3_nt: TGTGCCAGCAGCGCGGGACAGGGGGAAAGGGAGCAGTACTTC

clone_size: -
d_call: -
v_call: TRBV30
j_call: TRBJ2-5
cdr3_aa: CAWRPWTAGSLETQYF
cdr3_nt: TGTGCCTGGAGACCCTGGACAGCCGGGAGCTTGGAGACCCAGTACTTC

clone_size: -
d_call: TRBD2
v_call: TRBV5-4
j_call: TRBJ2-5
cdr3_aa: CASSLGAGGETQYF
cdr3_nt: TGTGCCAGCAGCTTGGGAGCGGGGGGAGAGACCCAGTACTTC

clone_size: -
d_call: -
v_call: TRBV7-2
j_call: TRBJ1-2
cdr3_aa: CASSLEAVGYGYTF
cdr3_nt: TGTGCCAGCAGCTTAGAGGCGGTGGGCTATGGCTACACCTTC

clone_size: -
d_call: TRBD2
v_call: TRBV27
j_call: TRBJ2-3
cdr3_aa: CATRTSGTDTQYF
cdr3_nt: TGTGCCACCCGGACTAGCGGCACAGATACGCAGTATTTT

clone_size: -
d_call: -
v_call: TRBV7-7
j_call: TRBJ1-2
cdr3_aa: CASSALAGQRFYGYTF
cdr3_nt: TGTGCTAGCAGCGCCCTCGCGGGGCAGAGATTCTATGGCTACACCTTC

clone_size: -
d_call: -
v_call: TRBV30
j_call: TRBJ1-6
cdr3_aa: CAWTLRGRNSPLHF
cdr3_nt: TGTGCCTGGACCTTAAGAGGGCGAAATTCACCCCTCCACTTT

clone_size: once
d_call: -
v_call: TRBV2
j_call: TRBJ2-3
cdr3_aa: CASSRGRKDTQYF
cdr3_nt: TGTGCCAGCAGCAGGGGCCGGAAAGATACGCAGTATTTT

clone_size: once
d_call: TRBD2
v_call: TRBV2
j_call: TRBJ2-2
cdr3_aa: CASSWTSETGELFF
cdr3_nt: TGTGCCAGCAGTTGGACTAGCGAGACCGGGGAGCTGTTTTTT

clone_size: -
d_call: -
v_call: TRBV4-1
j_call: TRBJ2-1
cdr3_aa: CASSQDRVFF
cdr3_nt: TGCGCCAGCAGCCAAGACAGAGTGTTCTTC

clone_size: -
d_call: -
v_call: TRBV9
j_call: TRBJ2-3
cdr3_aa: CASSPDYVSDTQYF
cdr3_nt: TGTGCCAGCAGCCCAGACTACGTTTCGGATACGCAGTATTTT

clone_size: -
d_call: -
v_call: TRBV18
j_call: TRBJ2-1
cdr3_aa: CASSPTTSINEQFF
cdr3_nt: TGTGCCAGCTCACCGACGACGAGCATCAATGAGCAGTTCTTC